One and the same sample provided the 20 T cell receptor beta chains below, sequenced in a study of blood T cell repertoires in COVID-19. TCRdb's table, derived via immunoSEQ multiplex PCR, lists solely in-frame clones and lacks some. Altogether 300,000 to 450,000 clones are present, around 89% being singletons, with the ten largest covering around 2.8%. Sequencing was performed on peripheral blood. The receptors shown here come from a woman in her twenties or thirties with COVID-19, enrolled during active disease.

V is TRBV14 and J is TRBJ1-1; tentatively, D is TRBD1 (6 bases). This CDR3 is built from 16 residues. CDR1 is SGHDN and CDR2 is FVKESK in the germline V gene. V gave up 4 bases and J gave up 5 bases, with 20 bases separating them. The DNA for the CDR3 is TGTGCCAGCAGCCGAGGGGGGGTAGGGAGAGAAACTGAAGCTTTCTTT. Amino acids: CASSRGGVGRETEAFF.

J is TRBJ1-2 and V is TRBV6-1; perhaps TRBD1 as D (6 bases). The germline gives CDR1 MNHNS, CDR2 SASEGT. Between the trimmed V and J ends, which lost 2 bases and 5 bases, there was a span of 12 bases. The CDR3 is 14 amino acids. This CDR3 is CASSERTATYGYTF. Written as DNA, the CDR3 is TGTGCCAGCAGTGAAAGGACAGCTACTTATGGCTACACCTTC.

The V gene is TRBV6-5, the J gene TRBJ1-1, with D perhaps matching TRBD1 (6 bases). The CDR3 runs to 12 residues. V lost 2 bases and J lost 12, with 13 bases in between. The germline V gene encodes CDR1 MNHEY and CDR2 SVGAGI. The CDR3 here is CASSYTSGAPFF. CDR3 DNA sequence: TGTGCCAGCAGTTACACTTCAGGGGCTCCTTTCTTT.

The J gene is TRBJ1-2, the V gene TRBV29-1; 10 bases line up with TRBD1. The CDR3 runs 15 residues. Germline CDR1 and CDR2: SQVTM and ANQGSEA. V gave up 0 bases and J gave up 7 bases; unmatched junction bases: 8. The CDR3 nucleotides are TGCAGCGTTGAAGAGCCGGGACAGGGGTTTGGTGGCTACACCTTC. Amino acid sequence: CSVEEPGQGFGGYTF. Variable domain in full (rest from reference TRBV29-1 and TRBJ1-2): SAVISQKPSRDICQRGTSLTIQCQVDSQVTMMFWYRQQPGQSLTLIATANQGSEATYESGFVIDKFPISRPNLTFSTLTVSNMSPEDSSIYLCSVEEPGQGFGGYTFGSGTRLTVV.

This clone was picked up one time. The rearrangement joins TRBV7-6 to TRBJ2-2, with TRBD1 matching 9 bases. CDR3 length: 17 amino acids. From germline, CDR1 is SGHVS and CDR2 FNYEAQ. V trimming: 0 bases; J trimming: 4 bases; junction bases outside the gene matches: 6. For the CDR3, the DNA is TGTGCCAGCAGCTTAGCCCCGGGACAGGGACCCACCGGGGAGCTGTTTTTT. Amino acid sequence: CASSLAPGQGPTGELFF.

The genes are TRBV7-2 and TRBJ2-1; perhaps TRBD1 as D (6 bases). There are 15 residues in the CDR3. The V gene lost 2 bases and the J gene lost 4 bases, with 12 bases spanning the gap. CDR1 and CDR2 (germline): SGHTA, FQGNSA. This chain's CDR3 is CASSLTGRTYNEQFF. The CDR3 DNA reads TGTGCCAGCAGCTTAACAGGGCGAACTTACAATGAGCAGTTCTTC.

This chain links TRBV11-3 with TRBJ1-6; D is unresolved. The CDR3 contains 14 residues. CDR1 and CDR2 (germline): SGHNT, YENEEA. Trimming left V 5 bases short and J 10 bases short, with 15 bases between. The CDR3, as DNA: TGTGCCAGCAGCCAAGGCCCTCGCGGGTCACCCCTCCACTTT. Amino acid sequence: CASSQGPRGSPLHF.

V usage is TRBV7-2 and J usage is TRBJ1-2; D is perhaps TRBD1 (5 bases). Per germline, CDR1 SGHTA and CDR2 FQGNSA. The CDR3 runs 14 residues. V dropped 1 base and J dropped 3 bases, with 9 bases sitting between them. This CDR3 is CASSLDIGDYGYTF. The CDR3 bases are TGTGCCAGCAGCTTAGACATAGGGGACTATGGCTACACCTTC. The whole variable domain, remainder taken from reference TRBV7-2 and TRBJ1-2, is GAGVSQSPSNKVTEKGKDVELRCDPISGHTALYWYRQSLGQGLEFLIYFQGNSAPDKSGLPSDRFSAERTGGSVSTLTIQRTQQEDSAVYLCASSLDIGDYGYTFGSGTRLTVV.

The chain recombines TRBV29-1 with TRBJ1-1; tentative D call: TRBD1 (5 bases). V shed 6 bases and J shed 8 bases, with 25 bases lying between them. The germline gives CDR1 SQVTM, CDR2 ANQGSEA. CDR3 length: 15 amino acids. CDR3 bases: TGCAGCGTGGCTTACTTGGGGCTCCGGTCGTTGGAAGCTTTCTTT. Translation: CSVAYLGLRSLEAFF. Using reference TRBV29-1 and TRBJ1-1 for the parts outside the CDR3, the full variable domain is SAVISQKPSRDICQRGTSLTIQCQVDSQVTMMFWYRQQPGQSLTLIATANQGSEATYESGFVIDKFPISRPNLTFSTLTVSNMSPEDSSIYLCSVAYLGLRSLEAFFGQGTRLTVV.

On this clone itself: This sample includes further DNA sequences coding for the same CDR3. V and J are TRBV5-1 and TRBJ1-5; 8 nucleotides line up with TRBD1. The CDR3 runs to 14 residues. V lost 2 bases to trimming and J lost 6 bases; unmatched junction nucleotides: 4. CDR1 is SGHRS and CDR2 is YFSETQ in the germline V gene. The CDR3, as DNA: TGCGCCAGCAGCTTAGGACAGGGCGGTCAGCCCCAGCATTTT. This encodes CASSLGQGGQPQHF.

Here the CDR3 DNA reads TGTGCCAGTAGTAGGGGCCTGGACAGGGGCGACAATGAGCAGTTCTTC. Translating it yields CASSRGLDRGDNEQFF. The chain recombines TRBV19 with TRBJ2-1; TRBD1 agrees at 9 bases. CDR1 and CDR2 (germline): LNHDA, SQIVND (reference sequence). V shed 4 bases and J 5 bases; nucleotides not matched to a gene: 9. CDR3 length equals 16 residues. Full variable domain (remainder filled in from reference TRBV19 and TRBJ2-1): DGGITQSPKYLFRKEGQNVTLSCEQNLNHDAMYWYRQDPGQGLRLIYYSQIVNDFQKGDIAEGYSVSREKKESFPLTVTSAQKNPTAFYLCASSRGLDRGDNEQFFGPGTRLTVL.

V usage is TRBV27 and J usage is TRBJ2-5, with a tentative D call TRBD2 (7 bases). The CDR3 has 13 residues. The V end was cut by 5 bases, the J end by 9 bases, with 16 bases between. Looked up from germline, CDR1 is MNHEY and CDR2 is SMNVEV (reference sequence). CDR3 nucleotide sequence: TGTGCCAGCAGTCCACGGAGGGAGGGGGCCCAGTACTTC. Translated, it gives CASSPRREGAQYF.

For the CDR3, the DNA is TGCGCCAGCAGCTTGGCCACAGGGACTGAAGCTTTCTTT. Translated, it gives CASSLATGTEAFF. V usage is TRBV5-1 and J usage is TRBJ1-1; TRBD1 might be the D (6 bases). CDR1 and CDR2 (germline): SGHRS, YFSETQ. Trimming stripped 0 bases from V and 5 bases from J, with 8 bases between. CDR3 size: 13 residues.

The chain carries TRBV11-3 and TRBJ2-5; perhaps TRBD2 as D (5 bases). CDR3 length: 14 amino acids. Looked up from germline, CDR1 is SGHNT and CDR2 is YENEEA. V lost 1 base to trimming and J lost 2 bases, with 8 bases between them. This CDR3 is CASSLAGWQETQYF. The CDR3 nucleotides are TGTGCCAGCAGCTTAGCGGGGTGGCAAGAGACCCAGTACTTC.

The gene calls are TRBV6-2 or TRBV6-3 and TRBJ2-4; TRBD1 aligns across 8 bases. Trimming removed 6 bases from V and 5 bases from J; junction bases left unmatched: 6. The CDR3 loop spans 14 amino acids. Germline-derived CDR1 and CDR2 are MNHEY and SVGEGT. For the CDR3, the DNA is TGTGCCAGCAGCCGCGACAGGGGCCAAAACATTCAGTACTTC. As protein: CASSRDRGQNIQYF.

The DNA for the CDR3 is TGTGCCAGCAGTTTTTCAGATAACACCGGGGAGCTGTTTTTT. This sequence encodes CASSFSDNTGELFF. The chain links TRBV6-2 or TRBV6-3 to TRBJ2-2; D is unclear. The CDR3 is made up of 14 amino acids. Germline V lookup: CDR1 MNHEY, CDR2 SVGEGT. V was pared by 4 bases and J by 2 bases, with 8 bases between.

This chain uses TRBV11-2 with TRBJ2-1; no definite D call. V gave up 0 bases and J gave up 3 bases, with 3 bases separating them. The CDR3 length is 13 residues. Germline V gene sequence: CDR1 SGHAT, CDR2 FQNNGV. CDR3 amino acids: CASSLDVYNEQFF. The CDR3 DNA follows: TGTGCCAGCAGCTTAGACGTCTACAATGAGCAGTTCTTC.

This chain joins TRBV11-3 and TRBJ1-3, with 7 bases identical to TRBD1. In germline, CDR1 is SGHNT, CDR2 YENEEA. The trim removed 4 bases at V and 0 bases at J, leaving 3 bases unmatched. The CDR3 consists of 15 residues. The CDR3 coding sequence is TGTGCCAGCAGCTCAGGGACAGACTCTGGAAACACCATATATTTT. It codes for CASSSGTDSGNTIYF.

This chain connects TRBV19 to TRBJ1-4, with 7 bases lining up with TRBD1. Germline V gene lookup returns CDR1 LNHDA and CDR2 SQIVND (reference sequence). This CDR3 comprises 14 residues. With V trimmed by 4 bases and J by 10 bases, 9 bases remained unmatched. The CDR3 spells CASSTGQARSKLFF. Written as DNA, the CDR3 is TGTGCCAGTAGTACCGGACAGGCGCGATCAAAACTGTTTTTT.

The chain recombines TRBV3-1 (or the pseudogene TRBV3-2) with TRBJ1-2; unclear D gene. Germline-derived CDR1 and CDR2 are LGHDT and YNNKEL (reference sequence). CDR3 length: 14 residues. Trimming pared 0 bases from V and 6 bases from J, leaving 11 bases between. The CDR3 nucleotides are TGTGCCAGCAGCCAAGACGGCGGAGTTGATGGCTACACCTTC. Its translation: CASSQDGGVDGYTF.